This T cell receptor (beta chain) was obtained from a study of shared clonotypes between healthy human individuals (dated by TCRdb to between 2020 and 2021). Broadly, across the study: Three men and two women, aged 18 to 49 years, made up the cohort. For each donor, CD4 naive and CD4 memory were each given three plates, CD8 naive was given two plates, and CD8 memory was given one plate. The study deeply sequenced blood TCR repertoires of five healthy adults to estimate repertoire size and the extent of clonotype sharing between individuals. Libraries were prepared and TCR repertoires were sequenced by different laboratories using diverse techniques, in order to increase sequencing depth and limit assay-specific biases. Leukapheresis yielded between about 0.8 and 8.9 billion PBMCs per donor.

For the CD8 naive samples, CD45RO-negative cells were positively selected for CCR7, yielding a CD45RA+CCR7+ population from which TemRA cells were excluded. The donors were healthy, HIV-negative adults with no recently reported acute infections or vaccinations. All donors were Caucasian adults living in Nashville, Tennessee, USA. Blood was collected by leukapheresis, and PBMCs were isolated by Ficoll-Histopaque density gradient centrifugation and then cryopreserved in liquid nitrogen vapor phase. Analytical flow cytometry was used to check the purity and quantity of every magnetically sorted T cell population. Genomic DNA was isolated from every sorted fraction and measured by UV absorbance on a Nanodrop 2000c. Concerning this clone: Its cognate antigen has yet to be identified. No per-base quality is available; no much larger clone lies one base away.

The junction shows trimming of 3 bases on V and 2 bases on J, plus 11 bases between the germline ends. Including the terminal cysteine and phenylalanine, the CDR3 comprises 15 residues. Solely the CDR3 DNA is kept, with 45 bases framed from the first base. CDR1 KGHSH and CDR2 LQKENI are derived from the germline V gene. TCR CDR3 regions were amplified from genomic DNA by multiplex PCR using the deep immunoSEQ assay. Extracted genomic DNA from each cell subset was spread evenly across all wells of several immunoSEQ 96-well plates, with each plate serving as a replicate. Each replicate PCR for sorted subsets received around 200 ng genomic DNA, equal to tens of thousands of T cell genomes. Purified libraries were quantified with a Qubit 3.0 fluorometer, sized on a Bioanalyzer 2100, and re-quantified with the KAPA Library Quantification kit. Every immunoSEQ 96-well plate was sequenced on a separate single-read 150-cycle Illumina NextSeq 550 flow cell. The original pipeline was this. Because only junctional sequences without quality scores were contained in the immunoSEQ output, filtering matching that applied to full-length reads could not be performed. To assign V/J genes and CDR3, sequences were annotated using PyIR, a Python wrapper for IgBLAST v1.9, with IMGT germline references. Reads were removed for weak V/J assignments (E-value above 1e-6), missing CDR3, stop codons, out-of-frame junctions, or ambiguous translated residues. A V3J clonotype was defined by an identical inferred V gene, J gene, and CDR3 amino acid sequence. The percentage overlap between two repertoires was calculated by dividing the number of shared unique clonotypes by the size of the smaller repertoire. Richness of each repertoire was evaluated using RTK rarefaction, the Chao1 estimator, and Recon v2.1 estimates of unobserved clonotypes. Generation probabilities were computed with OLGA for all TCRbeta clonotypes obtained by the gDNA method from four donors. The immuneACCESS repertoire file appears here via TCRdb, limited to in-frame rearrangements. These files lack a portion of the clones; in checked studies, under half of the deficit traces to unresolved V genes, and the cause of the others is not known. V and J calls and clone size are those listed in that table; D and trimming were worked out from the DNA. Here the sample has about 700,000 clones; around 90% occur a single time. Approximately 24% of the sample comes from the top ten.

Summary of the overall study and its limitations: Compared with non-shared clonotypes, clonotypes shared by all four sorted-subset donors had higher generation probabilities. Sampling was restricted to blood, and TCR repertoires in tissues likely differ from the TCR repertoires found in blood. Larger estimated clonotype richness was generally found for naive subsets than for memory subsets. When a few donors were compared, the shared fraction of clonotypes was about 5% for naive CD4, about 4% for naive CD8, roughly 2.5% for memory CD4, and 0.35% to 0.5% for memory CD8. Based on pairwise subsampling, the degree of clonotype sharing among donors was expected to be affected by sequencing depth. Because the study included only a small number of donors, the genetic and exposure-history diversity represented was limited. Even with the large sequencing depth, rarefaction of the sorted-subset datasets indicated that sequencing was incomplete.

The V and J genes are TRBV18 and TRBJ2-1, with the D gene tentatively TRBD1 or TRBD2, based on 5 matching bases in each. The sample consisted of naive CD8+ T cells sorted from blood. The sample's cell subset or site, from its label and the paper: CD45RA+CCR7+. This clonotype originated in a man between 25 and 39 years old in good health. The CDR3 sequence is CASSPEGIPYNEQFF. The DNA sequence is TGTGCCAGCTCACCCGAGGGGATCCCCTACAATGAGCAGTTCTTC.